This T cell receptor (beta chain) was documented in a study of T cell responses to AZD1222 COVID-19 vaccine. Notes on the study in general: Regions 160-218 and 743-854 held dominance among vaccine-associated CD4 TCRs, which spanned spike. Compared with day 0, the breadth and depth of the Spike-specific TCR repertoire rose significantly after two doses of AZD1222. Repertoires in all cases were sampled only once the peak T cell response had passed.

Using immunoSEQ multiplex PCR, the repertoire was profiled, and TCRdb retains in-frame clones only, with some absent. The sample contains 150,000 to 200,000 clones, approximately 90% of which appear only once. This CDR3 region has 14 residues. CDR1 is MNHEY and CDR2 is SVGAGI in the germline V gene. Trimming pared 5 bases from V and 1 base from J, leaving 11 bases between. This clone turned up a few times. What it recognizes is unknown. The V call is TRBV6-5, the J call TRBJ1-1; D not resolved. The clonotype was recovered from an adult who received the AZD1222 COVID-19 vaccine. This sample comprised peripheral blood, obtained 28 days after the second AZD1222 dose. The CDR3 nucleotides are TGTGCCAGCAGTCTATCCTCGGGGAACACTGAAGCTTTCTTT. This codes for CASSLSSGNTEAFF.